These T cell receptor beta chains were read from a single sample in a study of T cells in Graves' hyperthyroidism and ophthalmopathy. TCRdb ran MiXCR on the multiplex PCR reads and lists one entry per CDR3 protein. The sample yields 350,000 to 450,000 distinct CDR3 sequences, approximately 15% seen once. Material: blood. All receptors derive from a woman in her sixties or seventies with Graves' hyperthyroidism. Both conserved end residues are part of each CDR3. A D gene is named only where the DNA matches it firmly. Expanded clones get a size class; other rows say once, few or many, or leave the size out.

CDR3: CAWQPGQSNEKLFF; DNA: TGTGCCTGGCAGCCGGGACAGAGTAATGAAAAACTGTTTTTT; V: TRBV30; size: many; D: TRBD1; J: TRBJ1-4
CDR3: CSAQRRTDYNEQFF; DNA: TGCAGTGCTCAAAGGAGGACGGACTACAATGAGCAGTTCTTC; V: TRBV20-1; size: few; D: .; J: TRBJ2-1
CDR3: CASSTPTRGKYEQYF; DNA: TGTGCCAGCAGTACCCCGACTCGGGGGAAGTACGAGCAGTACTTC; V: TRBV27; size: many; D: .; J: TRBJ2-7
CDR3: CASSIPGQYNEQFF; DNA: TGCGCCAGCAGCATACCGGGACAGTACAATGAGCAGTTCTTC; V: TRBV5-1; size: many; D: TRBD1; J: TRBJ2-1
CDR3: CASSAGAGTSYEQYF; DNA: TGCGCCAGCAGCGCGGGGGCGGGTACATCCTACGAGCAGTACTTC; V: TRBV6-2/TRBV6-3; size: .; D: .; J: TRBJ2-7
CDR3: CASSLESGYGYTF; DNA: TGCGCCAGCAGCTTGGAGTCGGGCTATGGCTACACCTTC; V: TRBV5-1; size: .; D: .; J: TRBJ1-2
CDR3: CASSLGLAGVRNTGELFF; DNA: TGTGCCAGCAGCTTGGGACTAGCGGGAGTTCGGAACACCGGGGAGCTGTTTTTT; V: TRBV7-6; size: few; D: TRBD2; J: TRBJ2-2
CDR3: CASSPPLLQLETQYF; DNA: TGTGCCAGCAGCCCCCCTCTACTTCAGCTTGAGACCCAGTACTTC; V: TRBV7-9; size: .; D: .; J: TRBJ2-5
CDR3: CASSLFAGAEQFF; DNA: TGTGCCAGCAGCTTATTCGCGGGAGCCGAGCAGTTCTTC; V: TRBV7-3; size: .; D: TRBD2; J: TRBJ2-1
CDR3: CASSPPETRGTIYF; DNA: TGTGCCAGCTCCCCCCCGGAGACGCGAGGCACCATATATTTT; V: TRBV18; size: .; D: .; J: TRBJ1-3
CDR3: CASSQLAGGKYNEQFF; DNA: TGTGCCAGCTCACAACTAGCGGGAGGGAAATACAATGAGCAGTTCTTC; V: TRBV18; size: many; D: TRBD2; J: TRBJ2-1
CDR3: CASSSGQGAGDTQYF; DNA: TGTGCCAGCTCATCGGGACAGGGGGCAGGTGATACGCAGTATTTT; V: TRBV18; size: .; D: TRBD1; J: TRBJ2-3
CDR3: CASSTGSEDTQYF; DNA: TGTGCCAGCAGCACCGGGAGTGAGGATACGCAGTATTTT; V: TRBV7-2; size: many; D: .; J: TRBJ2-3
CDR3: CASTYNPTRDMPYEQYF; DNA: TGTGCCAGCACATACAACCCAACCCGGGACATGCCCTACGAGCAGTACTTC; V: TRBV2; size: many; D: .; J: TRBJ2-7
CDR3: CASSASPSINEQFF; DNA: TGTGCCAGCAGCGCCTCCCCTAGTATCAATGAGCAGTTCTTC; V: TRBV12-3/TRBV12-4; size: many; D: .; J: TRBJ2-1
CDR3: CASSKSGPFLNQPQHF; DNA: TGTGCCAGCAGCAAGTCGGGACCGTTTCTCAATCAGCCCCAGCATTTT; V: TRBV7-9; size: few; D: .; J: TRBJ1-5
CDR3: CASSSPQGADGYTF; DNA: TGTGCCAGCAGCTCGCCACAGGGGGCGGATGGCTACACCTTC; V: TRBV7-3; size: many; D: TRBD1; J: TRBJ1-2
CDR3: CASSQGTSGGTDTQYF; DNA: TGTGCCAGCAGCCAGGGGACCTCGGGGGGCACAGATACGCAGTATTTT; V: TRBV3-1; size: many; D: .; J: TRBJ2-3
CDR3: CSANRGSDEQFF; DNA: TGCAGTGCTAACCGGGGGAGTGATGAGCAGTTCTTC; V: TRBV20-1; size: many; D: .; J: TRBJ2-1
CDR3: CASSGTGTKPQHF; DNA: TGTGCCAGCAGTGGGACAGGGACTAAGCCCCAGCATTTT; V: TRBV27; size: few; D: TRBD1; J: TRBJ1-5
CDR3: CASSYPQATNYGYTF; DNA: TGTGCCAGCAGTTACCCCCAGGCCACTAACTATGGCTACACCTTC; V: TRBV6-9; size: .; D: .; J: TRBJ1-2
CDR3: CASRDRVRGTEAFF; DNA: TGTGCCAGCAGAGACAGGGTGCGGGGCACTGAAGCTTTCTTT; V: TRBV6-1; size: many; D: TRBD1; J: TRBJ1-1
CDR3: CASSDGGPNEKLFF; DNA: TGCGCCAGCAGTGACGGGGGGCCTAATGAAAAACTGTTTTTT; V: TRBV10-1; size: .; D: .; J: TRBJ1-4
CDR3: CASSETLRQRQFF; DNA: TGTGCCAGCAGTGAAACCCTACGTCAGAGGCAGTTCTTC; V: TRBV6-1; size: few; D: .; J: TRBJ2-1
CDR3: CASSWHARDRAPLEQYF; DNA: TGTGCCAGCAGCTGGCATGCCCGGGACAGGGCTCCTCTCGAGCAGTACTTC; V: TRBV7-9; size: many; D: TRBD1; J: TRBJ2-7
CDR3: CASSHGTSTGELFF; DNA: TGTGCCAGCAGCCACGGGACGAGCACCGGGGAGCTGTTTTTT; V: TRBV3-1; size: .; D: .; J: TRBJ2-2
CDR3: CASSLGSGPYNEQFF; DNA: TGTGCCAGCAGCTTAGGTAGCGGCCCCTACAATGAGCAGTTCTTC; V: TRBV11-2; size: many; D: .; J: TRBJ2-1
CDR3: CASSLAPGTSGGPTYEQYF; DNA: TGTGCCAGCAGCTTAGCTCCCGGGACTAGCGGGGGACCGACCTACGAGCAGTACTTC; V: TRBV13; size: few; D: TRBD2; J: TRBJ2-7
CDR3: CASSQDRYEQYF; DNA: TGTGCCAGCAGCCAGGACAGATACGAGCAGTACTTC; V: TRBV2; size: many; D: .; J: TRBJ2-7
CDR3: CASKPGRNQETQYF; DNA: TGTGCCAGCAAACCGGGACGAAACCAAGAGACCCAGTACTTC; V: TRBV7-9; size: .; D: .; J: TRBJ2-5
CDR3: CASSLRGLAGDQETQYF; DNA: TGTGCCAGCAGTTTAAGGGGACTAGCGGGAGACCAAGAGACCCAGTACTTC; V: TRBV12-3/TRBV12-4; size: many; D: TRBD2; J: TRBJ2-5
CDR3: CASIQGFGSPLHF; DNA: TGTGCCAGCATACAGGGATTCGGTTCACCCCTCCACTTT; V: TRBV28; size: many; D: .; J: TRBJ1-6
CDR3: CASSPGTSGRGPEDEQFF; DNA: TGTGCCAGCAGCCCCGGGACTAGCGGGAGAGGCCCGGAAGATGAGCAGTTCTTC; V: TRBV7-2; size: .; D: TRBD2; J: TRBJ2-1
CDR3: CASSASLGGTGELFF; DNA: TGTGCCAGCAGCGCTTCGTTAGGGGGAACCGGGGAGCTGTTTTTT; V: TRBV12-3/TRBV12-4; size: many; D: .; J: TRBJ2-2
CDR3: CASSSQRGEQETQYF; DNA: TGTGCCAGCAGCTCCCAGCGGGGGGAACAAGAGACCCAGTACTTC; V: TRBV28; size: many; D: TRBD2; J: TRBJ2-5
CDR3: CASIFPRQINEKLFF; DNA: TGTGCCAGCATTTTCCCTAGACAGATTAATGAAAAACTGTTTTTT; V: TRBV27; size: many; D: .; J: TRBJ1-4